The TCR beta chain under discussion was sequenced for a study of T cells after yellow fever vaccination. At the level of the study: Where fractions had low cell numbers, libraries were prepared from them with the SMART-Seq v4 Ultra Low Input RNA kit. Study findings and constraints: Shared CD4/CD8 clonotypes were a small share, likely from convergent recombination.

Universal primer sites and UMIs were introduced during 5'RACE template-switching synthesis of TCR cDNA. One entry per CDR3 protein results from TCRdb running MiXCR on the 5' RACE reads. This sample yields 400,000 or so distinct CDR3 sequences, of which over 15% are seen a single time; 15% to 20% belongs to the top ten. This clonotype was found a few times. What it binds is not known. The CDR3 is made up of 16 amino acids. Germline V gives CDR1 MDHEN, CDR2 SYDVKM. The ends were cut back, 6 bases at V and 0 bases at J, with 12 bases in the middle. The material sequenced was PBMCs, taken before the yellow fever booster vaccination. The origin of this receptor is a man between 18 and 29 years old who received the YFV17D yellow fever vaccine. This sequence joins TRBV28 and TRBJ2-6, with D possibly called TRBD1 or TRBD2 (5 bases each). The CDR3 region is CASSPGPRSGANVLTF. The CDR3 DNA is TGTGCCAGCAGCCCGGGACCCCGCTCTGGGGCCAACGTCCTGACTTTC.